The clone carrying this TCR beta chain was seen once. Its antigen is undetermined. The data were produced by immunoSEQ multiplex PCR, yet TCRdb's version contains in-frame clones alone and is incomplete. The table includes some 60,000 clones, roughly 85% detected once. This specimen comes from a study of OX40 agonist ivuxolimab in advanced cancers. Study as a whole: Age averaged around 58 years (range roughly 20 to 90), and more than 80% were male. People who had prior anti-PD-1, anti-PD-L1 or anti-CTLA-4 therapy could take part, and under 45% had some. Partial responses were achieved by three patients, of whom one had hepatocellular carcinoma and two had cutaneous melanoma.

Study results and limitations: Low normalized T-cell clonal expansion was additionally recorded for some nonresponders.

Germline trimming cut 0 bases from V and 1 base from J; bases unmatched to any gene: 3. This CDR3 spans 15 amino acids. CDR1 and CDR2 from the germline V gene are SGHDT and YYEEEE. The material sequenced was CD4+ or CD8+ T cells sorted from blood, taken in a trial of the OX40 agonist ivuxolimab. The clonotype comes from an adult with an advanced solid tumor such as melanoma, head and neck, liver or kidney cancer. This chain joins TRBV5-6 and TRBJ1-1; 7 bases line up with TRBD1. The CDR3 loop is CASSLANRGNTEAFF. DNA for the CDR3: TGTGCCAGCAGCTTGGCCAACAGGGGGAACACTGAAGCTTTCTTT.